Following are 9 T cell receptor beta chains from one sample sequenced in a study of resident and recirculating memory T cells in vitiligo. Assay used: immunoSEQ multiplex PCR; TCRdb lists only in-frame clones, some missing. Altogether more than 70,000 clones are present, approximately 90% being singletons, with the ten largest covering about 5.5%. Sequencing was carried out using blood. The origin of the receptors is a male donor with vitiligo.

The chain couples TRBV4-3 to TRBJ2-1; the match to TRBD1 covers 11 bases. Germline lookup yields CDR1 LGHNA and CDR2 YSLEER. Losses at the gene ends were 3 bases for V and 9 bases for J; bases not matched to a gene: 10. The CDR3 covers 16 residues. CDR3 in DNA: TGCGCCAGCAGCCAGGAGGACAGGGGGCATCTAGGTGAGCAGTTCTTC. Translation gives CASSQEDRGHLGEQFF.

This rearrangement joins TRBV5-4 to TRBJ2-7; 15 nucleotides match TRBD2. V was pared by 4 bases and J by 5 bases, with 4 bases of the junction left unmatched. Germline CDR1 SGHNT, CDR2 YYREEE (reference sequence). The CDR3 length is 15 residues. The CDR3 nucleotides are TGTGCCAGCAGCCCCTGGACTAGCGGGAGGGACGAGCAGTACTTC. The encoded protein is CASSPWTSGRDEQYF.

This clone has a handful of counts. The V gene is TRBV7-2, the J gene TRBJ2-1; D not resolved. Germline values: CDR1 SGHTA, CDR2 FQGNSA. The length of the CDR3 is 15 residues. Deletions cut 5 bases from V and 6 bases from J, with 17 bases between. Here the CDR3 DNA reads TGTGCCAGCAGCCTCCCCCCGCGGCAAGGCAATGAGCAGTTCTTC. It yields the protein CASSLPPRQGNEQFF.

V usage is TRBV15 and J usage is TRBJ1-2, with D unclear. Between the trimmed V and J ends, which lost 5 bases and 3 bases, there was a span of 10 bases. Germline V gives CDR1 LNHNV, CDR2 YYDKDF (reference sequence). The length of the CDR3 is 13 residues. In DNA form, the CDR3 reads TGTGCCACCAGCCATGACACCTACTATGGCTACACCTTC. This codes for CATSHDTYYGYTF.

This rearrangement joins TRBV7-8 to TRBJ2-3; 10 bases align to TRBD1. The trim removed 5 bases at V and 4 bases at J, leaving 9 bases unmatched. This CDR3 has 16 amino acids. Germline CDR1 and CDR2: SGHVS and FQNEAQ. CDR3 loop: CASSTGQGEFADTQYF. The CDR3 nucleotides are TGTGCCAGCAGCACAGGACAGGGGGAGTTCGCAGATACGCAGTATTTT.

The chain recombines TRBV6-6 with TRBJ2-7; D unclear. The CDR3 sequence is 14 residues long. CDR1 and CDR2 (germline): MNHNY, SVGAGI (reference sequence). V gave up 0 bases and J gave up 2 bases, with 8 bases separating them. CDR3 DNA: TGTGCCAGCAGTTACTCGAAAACTCCCTACGAGCAGTACTTC. It translates to CASSYSKTPYEQYF.

This clone was detected only a few times. V usage is TRBV7-6 and J usage is TRBJ1-3, with D perhaps matching TRBD1 (5 bases). V dropped 10 bases and J dropped 4 bases, with 14 bases sitting between them. CDR3 length: 13 residues. CDR1 is SGHVS and CDR2 is FNYEAQ in the germline V gene. CDR3 nucleotide sequence: TGTGCCACCCGGACATTCTCGGGAAACACCATATATTTT. This encodes CATRTFSGNTIYF.

This clone has only one observation. The genes are TRBV5-1 and TRBJ2-5, with 8 bases identical to TRBD1. The CDR3 runs to 15 residues. The V gene end was trimmed by 2 bases and the J gene end by 1 base; junction bases not matched to a gene: 4. Germline V gene lookup returns CDR1 SGHRS and CDR2 YFSETQ. CDR3 loop: CASSLTGGSQETQYF. In DNA, the CDR3 is TGCGCCAGCAGCTTAACAGGGGGTTCCCAAGAGACCCAGTACTTC.

This sequence joins TRBV27 and TRBJ2-7; 15 bases are shared with TRBD2. The CDR3 runs to 22 residues. The junction had 16 bases not matched to a gene; V was cut back by 1 base and J by 0 bases. Per the germline V gene, CDR1 is MNHEY and CDR2 is SMNVEV (reference sequence). The CDR3 DNA sequence: TGTGCCAGCAGTTTATTCTCCCCCCGGACTAGCGGGAGGGCGGGGAGCTCCTACGAGCAGTACTTC. It is translated as CASSLFSPRTSGRAGSSYEQYF.